The T cell receptor beta chain described here comes from a study of shared clonotypes between healthy human individuals. About the research overall: Each donor contributed plates that comprised three CD4 naive, three CD4 memory, two CD8 naive and one CD8 memory.

As concerns this clone: What it binds is not known.

The CDR3 sequence is 14 residues long. The V gene's germline CDR1 is SGHVS and CDR2 FQNEAQ. Trimming took 1 base from V and 4 from J, leaving 8 bases between them. CD45RO-negative CD8 cells positively selected for CCR7 made up the naive population, which excluded terminally differentiated effector memory CD45RA+ cells. Regarding the study as a whole: Among non-shared clonotypes, generation probabilities were lower than among those shared by all four donors. Incomplete sequencing of sorted subsets was indicated by rarefaction despite large depth.

The repertoire was sequenced with immunoSEQ multiplex PCR; TCRdb's copy has only in-frame clones and lacks some. This table holds around 2.1 million clones, about 93% found once. V gene TRBV7-8 combines with J gene TRBJ1-3; D gene uncertain. The sequence came from a man aged 18-30 years in good health. Some clones in this sample may be carry-over from other donors' samples. Sequencing input: naive CD8+ T cells from PBMCs. CDR3 coding DNA: TGTGCCAGCAGCTTAGGGGTTGGCGGAAACACCATATATTTT. Amino acids: CASSLGVGGNTIYF.